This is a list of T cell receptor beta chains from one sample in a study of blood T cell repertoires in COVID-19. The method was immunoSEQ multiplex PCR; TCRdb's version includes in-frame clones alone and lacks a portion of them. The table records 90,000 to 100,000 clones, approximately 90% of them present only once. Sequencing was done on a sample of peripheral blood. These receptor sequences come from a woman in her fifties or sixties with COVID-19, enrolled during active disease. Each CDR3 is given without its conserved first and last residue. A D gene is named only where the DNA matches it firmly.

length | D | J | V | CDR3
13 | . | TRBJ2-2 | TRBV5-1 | ASRVLGANTGELF
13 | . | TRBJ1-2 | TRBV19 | ASSTPTGVNYGYT
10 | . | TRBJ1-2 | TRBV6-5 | ASSPRSGGYT
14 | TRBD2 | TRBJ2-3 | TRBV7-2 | ASSLALAAYTDTQY
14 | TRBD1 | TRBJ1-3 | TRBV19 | ASKSARDSDGNTIY
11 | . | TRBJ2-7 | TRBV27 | ASRLAAAYEQY
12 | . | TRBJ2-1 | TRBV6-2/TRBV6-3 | ASSFMGGNNEQF
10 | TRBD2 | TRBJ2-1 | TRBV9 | ASTGGHNEQF
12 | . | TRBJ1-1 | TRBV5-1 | ASSLELASTEAF
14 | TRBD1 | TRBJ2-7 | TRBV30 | AWTAHPGTGAYEQY
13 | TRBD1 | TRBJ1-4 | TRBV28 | ASSKGTADNEKLF
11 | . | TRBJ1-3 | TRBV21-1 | ASSKSPGNTIY
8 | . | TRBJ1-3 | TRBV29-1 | SASGNTIY
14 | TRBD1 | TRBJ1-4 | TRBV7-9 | ASSTRTGVFNEKLF
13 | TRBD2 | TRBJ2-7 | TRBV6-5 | ASSYSGGEPYEQY
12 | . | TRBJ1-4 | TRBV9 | ASSGRGGHEKLF
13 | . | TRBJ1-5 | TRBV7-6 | ASSLVGGYNQPQH
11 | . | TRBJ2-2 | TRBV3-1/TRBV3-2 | ASSSEARGELF
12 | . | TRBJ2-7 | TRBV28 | ASSLHGSSYEQY
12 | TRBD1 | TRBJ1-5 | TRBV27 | ASSRDRNNQPQH
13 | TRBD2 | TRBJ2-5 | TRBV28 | ASSRGGAERETQY
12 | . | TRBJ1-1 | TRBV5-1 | ASMEGWGESEAF
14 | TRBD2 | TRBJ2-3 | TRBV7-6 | ASSSTPSGGIDTQY